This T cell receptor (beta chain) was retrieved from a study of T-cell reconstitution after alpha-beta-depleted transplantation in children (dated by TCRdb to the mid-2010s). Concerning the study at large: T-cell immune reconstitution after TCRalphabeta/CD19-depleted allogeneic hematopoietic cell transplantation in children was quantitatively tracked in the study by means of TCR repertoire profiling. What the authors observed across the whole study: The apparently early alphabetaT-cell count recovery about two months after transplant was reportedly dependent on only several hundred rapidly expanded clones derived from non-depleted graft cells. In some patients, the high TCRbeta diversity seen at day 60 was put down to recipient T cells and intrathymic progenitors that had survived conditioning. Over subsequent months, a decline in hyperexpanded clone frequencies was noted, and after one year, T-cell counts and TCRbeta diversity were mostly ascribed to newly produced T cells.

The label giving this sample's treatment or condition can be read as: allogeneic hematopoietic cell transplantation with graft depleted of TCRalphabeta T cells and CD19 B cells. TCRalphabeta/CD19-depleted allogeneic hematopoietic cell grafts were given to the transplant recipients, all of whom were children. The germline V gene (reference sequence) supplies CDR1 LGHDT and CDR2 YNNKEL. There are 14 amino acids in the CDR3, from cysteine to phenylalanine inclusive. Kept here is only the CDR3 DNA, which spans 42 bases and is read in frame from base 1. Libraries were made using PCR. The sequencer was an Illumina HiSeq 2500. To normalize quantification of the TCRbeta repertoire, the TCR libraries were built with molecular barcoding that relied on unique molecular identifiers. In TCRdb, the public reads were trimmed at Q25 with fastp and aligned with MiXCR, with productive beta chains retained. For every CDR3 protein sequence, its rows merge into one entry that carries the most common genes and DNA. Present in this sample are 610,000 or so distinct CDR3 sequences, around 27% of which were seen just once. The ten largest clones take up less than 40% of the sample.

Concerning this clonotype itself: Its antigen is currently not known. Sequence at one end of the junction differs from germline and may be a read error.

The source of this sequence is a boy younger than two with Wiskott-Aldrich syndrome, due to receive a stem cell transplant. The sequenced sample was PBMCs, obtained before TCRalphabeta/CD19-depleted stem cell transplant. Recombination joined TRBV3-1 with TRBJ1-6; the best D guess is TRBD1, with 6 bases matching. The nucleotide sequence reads TGTGCCAGCAGTCAAGTCGGGACAAATTCACCCCTCCACTTT. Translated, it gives CASSQVGTNSPLHF.